This T cell receptor (beta chain) is from a study of CD8+CD57+ T cells in acquired aplastic anemia. Study details: Mean read depth for CD4+ cells from healthy donors was roughly 11 million.

The CDR3 runs to 12 residues. V was clipped by 4 bases and J by 7 bases, with 13 bases between them. CDR1 GTSNPN and CDR2 SVGIG come from the germline V gene (reference sequence). Profiling of TCR beta VDJ combinations and CDR3 sequences used genomic DNA as template. TCRdb called the reads again in MiXCR, with one record for every CDR3 protein. In the table there are some 410,000 distinct CDR3 sequences, roughly 64% of which are singletons. The chain employs TRBV30 and TRBJ1-2, with D possibly matching TRBD1 (6 bases). The receptor was derived from a human donor in good health, serving as a control. Sequencing used sorted CD4+, CD8+, or CD8+CD57+ T cells (not recorded which) from PBMCs. CDR3 sequence: CAWIGGRGGYTF. CDR3 nucleotides: TGTGCCTGGATCGGGGGGCGCGGTGGCTACACCTTC.